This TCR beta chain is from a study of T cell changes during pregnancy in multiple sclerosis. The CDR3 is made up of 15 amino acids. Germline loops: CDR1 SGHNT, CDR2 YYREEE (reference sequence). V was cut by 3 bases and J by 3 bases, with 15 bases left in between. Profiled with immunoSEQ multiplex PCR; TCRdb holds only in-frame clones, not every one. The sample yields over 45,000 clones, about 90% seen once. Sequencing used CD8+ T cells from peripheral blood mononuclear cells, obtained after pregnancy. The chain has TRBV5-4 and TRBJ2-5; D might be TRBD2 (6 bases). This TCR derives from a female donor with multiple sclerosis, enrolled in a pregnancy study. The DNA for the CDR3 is TGTGCCAGCAGCTCCCCGTTGTTAGCGGAAGAGACCCAGTACTTC. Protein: CASSSPLLAEETQYF.